Listed below are T cell receptor beta chains from one sample, sequenced in a study of T-cell memory formation after mild COVID-19. TCRdb reanalysed the 5' RACE reads using MiXCR and keeps one entry per CDR3 protein. The repertoire includes fewer than 35,000 distinct CDR3 sequences, about 16% of them detected once, and about 1.4% sits in the top ten. Sequencing was done on a sample of PBMCs or a T cell subset sorted from them (not recorded which). The receptor set was obtained from an adult who had mild COVID-19 (a few samples of this study predate the infection). Cell type and time point are not known. Each CDR3 is given with its conserved first and last residue. Each record gives: J gene, D gene, V gene, clone size, CDR3 DNA, CDR3 protein. A D gene is named only where the DNA matches it firmly. The size field is filled for only some rows; it gives once, few, many or a size class.

j_gene: TRBJ2-7; d_gene: TRBD1; v_gene: TRBV2; abundance: many; CDR3nt: TGTGCCAGCAGAAGACAGGGTGGCTACGAGCAGTACTTC; CDR3aa: CASRRQGGYEQYF
j_gene: TRBJ2-6; d_gene: NA; v_gene: TRBV5-1; abundance: many; CDR3nt: TGCGCCAGCAGCTTAGGGGGGGCTGGGGCCAACGTCCTGACTTTC; CDR3aa: CASSLGGAGANVLTF
j_gene: TRBJ2-6; d_gene: NA; v_gene: TRBV7-3; abundance: many; CDR3nt: TGTGCCAGCAGAATTCCGGGGTCAGGGGCCAACGTCCTGACTTTC; CDR3aa: CASRIPGSGANVLTF
j_gene: TRBJ2-1; d_gene: NA; v_gene: TRBV5-1; abundance: many; CDR3nt: TGCGCCAGCACCCTCTCCGGGGTTGAGCAGTTCTTC; CDR3aa: CASTLSGVEQFF
j_gene: TRBJ1-1; d_gene: NA; v_gene: TRBV7-8; abundance: few; CDR3nt: TGTGCCAGCAGTCGAAACGAGATGAACACTGAAGCTTTCTTT; CDR3aa: CASSRNEMNTEAFF
j_gene: TRBJ2-3; d_gene: TRBD2; v_gene: TRBV5-8; abundance: many; CDR3nt: TGTGCCAGCAGCTTAGGAGGACTAGCTACCACAGATACGCAGTATTTT; CDR3aa: CASSLGGLATTDTQYF
j_gene: TRBJ1-2; d_gene: TRBD1; v_gene: TRBV29-1; abundance: many; CDR3nt: TGCAGCGACACCGCCGGGACAGGGGTTTATGGCTACACCTTC; CDR3aa: CSDTAGTGVYGYTF
j_gene: TRBJ1-5; d_gene: NA; v_gene: TRBV20-1; abundance: many; CDR3nt: TGCAGTGTTCCGGGACGGAGCAATCAGCCCCAGCATTTT; CDR3aa: CSVPGRSNQPQHF
j_gene: TRBJ1-2; d_gene: NA; v_gene: TRBV12-3/TRBV12-4; abundance: NA; CDR3nt: TGTGCCAGCCCCGGAGAGGTCTATGGCTACACCTTC; CDR3aa: CASPGEVYGYTF
j_gene: TRBJ2-3; d_gene: NA; v_gene: TRBV20-1; abundance: many; CDR3nt: TGCAGTGCTAGAGAGTTTAGGAGCACAGATACGCAGTATTTT; CDR3aa: CSAREFRSTDTQYF
j_gene: TRBJ2-1; d_gene: NA; v_gene: TRBV30; abundance: many; CDR3nt: TGTGCCTGGAGTGAGGTTGGGGGGCGAAGTGAGCAGTTCTTC; CDR3aa: CAWSEVGGRSEQFF
j_gene: TRBJ2-3; d_gene: NA; v_gene: TRBV7-9; abundance: many; CDR3nt: TGTGCCAGCAGCCATAGCCGTGGGGTAGCGGCTAGCACAGATACGCAGTATTTT; CDR3aa: CASSHSRGVAASTDTQYF
j_gene: TRBJ2-1; d_gene: NA; v_gene: TRBV12-3/TRBV12-4; abundance: many; CDR3nt: TGTGCCAGCAGTTTATCGGGGAGTCTTAACAATGAGCAGTTCTTC; CDR3aa: CASSLSGSLNNEQFF
j_gene: TRBJ2-1; d_gene: TRBD2; v_gene: TRBV9; abundance: many; CDR3nt: TGTGCCAGCAGCTTTACAAGCGGGACGGGCTACAATGAGCAGTTCTTC; CDR3aa: CASSFTSGTGYNEQFF
j_gene: TRBJ2-4; d_gene: NA; v_gene: TRBV7-8; abundance: many; CDR3nt: TGTGCCAGCAGCTTCGACAGGGACGGGGGGCGGTACTTC; CDR3aa: CASSFDRDGGRYF
j_gene: TRBJ1-1; d_gene: NA; v_gene: TRBV6-1; abundance: many; CDR3nt: TGTGCCAGCAGCTGGGGACAAAACACTGAAGCTTTCTTT; CDR3aa: CASSWGQNTEAFF
j_gene: TRBJ2-7; d_gene: NA; v_gene: TRBV18; abundance: many; CDR3nt: TGTGCCAGCTCACCCCTTGGTGTGTCCGGGGTGGTTAAGCGGGCCTCCTACGAGCAGTACTTC; CDR3aa: CASSPLGVSGVVKRASYEQYF
j_gene: TRBJ1-6; d_gene: NA; v_gene: TRBV9; abundance: NA; CDR3nt: TGTGCCAGCAGCGTAGATCCCCCTGGGTCACCCCTCCACTTT; CDR3aa: CASSVDPPGSPLHF
j_gene: TRBJ2-1; d_gene: NA; v_gene: TRBV5-1; abundance: few; CDR3nt: TGCGCCAGCAGAAGCAGGGGAGCCTACAATGAGCAGTTCTTC; CDR3aa: CASRSRGAYNEQFF
j_gene: TRBJ2-2; d_gene: TRBD1; v_gene: TRBV6-4; abundance: NA; CDR3nt: TGTGCCACGCGGGGACCGGGACAGGGGCCCGGGGAGCTGTTTTTT; CDR3aa: CATRGPGQGPGELFF
j_gene: TRBJ1-6; d_gene: NA; v_gene: TRBV7-2; abundance: many; CDR3nt: TGTGCCAGCAGCTTAGCGGGGCCAATGGGGCGCTTCTATAATTCACCCCTCCACTTT; CDR3aa: CASSLAGPMGRFYNSPLHF
j_gene: TRBJ2-7; d_gene: NA; v_gene: TRBV5-1; abundance: many; CDR3nt: TGCGCCAGCAGCTTGGGAACTAGCCTCTCCTACGAGCAGTACTTC; CDR3aa: CASSLGTSLSYEQYF
j_gene: TRBJ2-3; d_gene: NA; v_gene: TRBV14; abundance: few; CDR3nt: TGTGCCAGCAGCCAATCGACCGCTACGCAGTATTTT; CDR3aa: CASSQSTATQYF
j_gene: TRBJ2-7; d_gene: TRBD1; v_gene: TRBV2; abundance: many; CDR3nt: TGTGCCAGCAGTTGGACAGGGATCTACGAGCAGTACTTC; CDR3aa: CASSWTGIYEQYF
j_gene: TRBJ1-2; d_gene: NA; v_gene: TRBV5-1; abundance: many; CDR3nt: TGCGCCAGCAGCTTGTTCCGGACCAGATCCAGCTACACCTTC; CDR3aa: CASSLFRTRSSYTF
j_gene: TRBJ2-5; d_gene: TRBD2; v_gene: TRBV6-1; abundance: many; CDR3nt: TGTGCCAGCAGCTTTCTAGCGGAGAGCTTGGGTGGGACCCAGTACTTC; CDR3aa: CASSFLAESLGGTQYF
j_gene: TRBJ2-5; d_gene: TRBD2; v_gene: TRBV24-1; abundance: NA; CDR3nt: TGTGCCACCAGTGATTTCAAGCAGGCGGGAGTCCAAGAGACCCAGTACTTC; CDR3aa: CATSDFKQAGVQETQYF
j_gene: TRBJ1-1; d_gene: TRBD1; v_gene: TRBV14; abundance: few; CDR3nt: TGTGCCAGCAGCCAAGATCTGGGACAGCTGAACACTGAAGCTTTCTTT; CDR3aa: CASSQDLGQLNTEAFF
j_gene: TRBJ1-1; d_gene: NA; v_gene: TRBV29-1; abundance: many; CDR3nt: TGCAGCGTTGAACATGATTACACTGAAGCTTTCTTT; CDR3aa: CSVEHDYTEAFF
j_gene: TRBJ2-2; d_gene: TRBD2; v_gene: TRBV7-8; abundance: once; CDR3nt: TGTGCCAGCAGCCCAAGGACTAGCGGGGGGGCCTACGGGGAGCTGTTTTTT; CDR3aa: CASSPRTSGGAYGELFF
j_gene: TRBJ1-4; d_gene: NA; v_gene: TRBV7-8; abundance: many; CDR3nt: TGTGCCAGCAGCTTACAGGCAGCCAGTGAAAAACTGTTTTTT; CDR3aa: CASSLQAASEKLFF
j_gene: TRBJ2-7; d_gene: TRBD1; v_gene: TRBV18; abundance: many; CDR3nt: TGTGCCAGCTCACTTGGACAGGTTAGAGCCTACGAGCAGTACTTC; CDR3aa: CASSLGQVRAYEQYF
j_gene: TRBJ2-1; d_gene: NA; v_gene: TRBV5-1; abundance: many; CDR3nt: TGCGCCAGCAGCTTGGTCGGACAGCCGTACAATGAGCAGTTCTTC; CDR3aa: CASSLVGQPYNEQFF
j_gene: TRBJ2-5; d_gene: TRBD2; v_gene: TRBV7-9; abundance: NA; CDR3nt: TGTGCCAGCAGCCCGGGACTAGCGGAACAAGAGACCCAGTACTTC; CDR3aa: CASSPGLAEQETQYF
j_gene: TRBJ2-1; d_gene: TRBD2; v_gene: TRBV7-2; abundance: many; CDR3nt: TGTGCCAGCAGCTCAGTAAGGGCGGGGGGTGAGCAGTTCTTC; CDR3aa: CASSSVRAGGEQFF
j_gene: TRBJ2-6; d_gene: TRBD2; v_gene: TRBV24-1; abundance: few; CDR3nt: TGTGCCACCAGTGATGGGGGACTAGCGGGAGTCTCTGGGGCCAACGTCCTGACTTTC; CDR3aa: CATSDGGLAGVSGANVLTF
j_gene: TRBJ2-3; d_gene: TRBD2; v_gene: TRBV6-1; abundance: many; CDR3nt: TGTGCCAGCAGAGGACTAGCGGGGACAAGCACAGATACGCAGTATTTT; CDR3aa: CASRGLAGTSTDTQYF
j_gene: TRBJ2-7; d_gene: NA; v_gene: TRBV7-2; abundance: NA; CDR3nt: TGTGCCAGCAGCTTAGCGGTGGGGTTTTCTTACGAGCAGTACTTC; CDR3aa: CASSLAVGFSYEQYF
j_gene: TRBJ2-1; d_gene: TRBD2; v_gene: TRBV12-3/TRBV12-4; abundance: many; CDR3nt: TGTGCCAGCAGCCGATCCTTTAGCGGGGGGTTCGACAATGAGCAGTTCTTC; CDR3aa: CASSRSFSGGFDNEQFF
j_gene: TRBJ2-5; d_gene: NA; v_gene: TRBV7-7; abundance: many; CDR3nt: TGTGCCAGCAGCTCAGGGAGGACAGGTCAAGAGACCCAGTACTTC; CDR3aa: CASSSGRTGQETQYF
j_gene: TRBJ2-6; d_gene: TRBD1; v_gene: TRBV20-1; abundance: many; CDR3nt: TGCAGTGCTAGACCGACAGGGAGCACTGGGGCCAACGTCCTGACTTTC; CDR3aa: CSARPTGSTGANVLTF
j_gene: TRBJ1-6; d_gene: NA; v_gene: TRBV25-1; abundance: NA; CDR3nt: TGTGCCAGCACCCCCGGGCGGAGGGGTTATTCACCCCTCCACTTT; CDR3aa: CASTPGRRGYSPLHF
j_gene: TRBJ2-2; d_gene: NA; v_gene: TRBV6-5; abundance: many; CDR3nt: TGTGCCAGCAGTTCCCCCCAGATAGGGAGGGAGCTGTTTTTT; CDR3aa: CASSSPQIGRELFF
j_gene: TRBJ2-7; d_gene: TRBD1; v_gene: TRBV5-6; abundance: many; CDR3nt: TGTGCCAGCACCTACAGGGGGCCAAGGGGCGAGCAGTACTTC; CDR3aa: CASTYRGPRGEQYF
j_gene: TRBJ1-2; d_gene: NA; v_gene: TRBV19; abundance: many; CDR3nt: TGTGCCAGTGGTAAAGTAAACTATGGCTACACCTTC; CDR3aa: CASGKVNYGYTF
j_gene: TRBJ1-6; d_gene: TRBD1; v_gene: TRBV15; abundance: NA; CDR3nt: TGTGCCACCAGCAGGAGGGGACAGTCTAATTCACCCCTCCACTTT; CDR3aa: CATSRRGQSNSPLHF
j_gene: TRBJ2-7; d_gene: TRBD2; v_gene: TRBV29-1; abundance: many; CDR3nt: TGCAGCGTTCAATTAAGGCAGCGGGGGTATAGGTTTGAGCAGTACTTC; CDR3aa: CSVQLRQRGYRFEQYF
j_gene: TRBJ2-6; d_gene: NA; v_gene: TRBV20-1; abundance: NA; CDR3nt: TGCAGTGCTAGAGTCTATGGGGTCGAGGGATCTGGGGCCAACGTCCTGACTTTC; CDR3aa: CSARVYGVEGSGANVLTF
j_gene: TRBJ2-7; d_gene: TRBD2; v_gene: TRBV12-3/TRBV12-4; abundance: many; CDR3nt: TGTGCCAGCAGTTTACAAAGACTAGCGGGAGGCCAAGGATACGAGCAGTACTTC; CDR3aa: CASSLQRLAGGQGYEQYF
j_gene: TRBJ1-6; d_gene: NA; v_gene: TRBV20-1; abundance: many; CDR3nt: TGCAGTACGCTAGAGGTCAGGGGTAATTCACCCCTCCACTTT; CDR3aa: CSTLEVRGNSPLHF
j_gene: TRBJ1-2; d_gene: NA; v_gene: TRBV5-1; abundance: NA; CDR3nt: TGCGCCAGCAGCTTGGAGGGAAGAAGCGGGGGTGGCTACACCTTC; CDR3aa: CASSLEGRSGGGYTF
j_gene: TRBJ2-7; d_gene: TRBD1; v_gene: TRBV3-1; abundance: many; CDR3nt: TGTGCCAGCAGCCAAACAGGGGCCTACGAGCAGTACTTC; CDR3aa: CASSQTGAYEQYF
j_gene: TRBJ2-1; d_gene: NA; v_gene: TRBV7-2; abundance: few; CDR3nt: TGTGCCAGCAGCTCCCAGCCAGCGAAGGGGAACAATGAGCAGTTCTTC; CDR3aa: CASSSQPAKGNNEQFF
j_gene: TRBJ2-3; d_gene: NA; v_gene: TRBV7-9; abundance: medium-sized; CDR3nt: TGTGCCAGCAGGGGGCTTCTCGCAGATACGCAGTATTTT; CDR3aa: CASRGLLADTQYF
j_gene: TRBJ2-7; d_gene: NA; v_gene: TRBV6-2/TRBV6-3; abundance: NA; CDR3nt: TGTGCCAGCGGACCCTACGAGCAGTACTTC; CDR3aa: CASGPYEQYF
j_gene: TRBJ2-1; d_gene: NA; v_gene: TRBV5-1; abundance: many; CDR3nt: TGCGCCAGCAGCCGAGCCAGTTCTTACAATGAGCAGTTCTTC; CDR3aa: CASSRASSYNEQFF
j_gene: TRBJ1-3; d_gene: NA; v_gene: TRBV12-3/TRBV12-4; abundance: many; CDR3nt: TGTGCCAGCAGCCCTGGACTAGACACCATATATTTT; CDR3aa: CASSPGLDTIYF
j_gene: TRBJ2-5; d_gene: NA; v_gene: TRBV5-5; abundance: many; CDR3nt: TGTGCCAGCAGCTTTTCGGCAGCCCCAGAGACCCAGTACTTC; CDR3aa: CASSFSAAPETQYF
j_gene: TRBJ2-3; d_gene: TRBD2; v_gene: TRBV7-2; abundance: NA; CDR3nt: TGTGCCAGCAGCAGTAGCGGGGGATGGGATACGCAGTATTTT; CDR3aa: CASSSSGGWDTQYF